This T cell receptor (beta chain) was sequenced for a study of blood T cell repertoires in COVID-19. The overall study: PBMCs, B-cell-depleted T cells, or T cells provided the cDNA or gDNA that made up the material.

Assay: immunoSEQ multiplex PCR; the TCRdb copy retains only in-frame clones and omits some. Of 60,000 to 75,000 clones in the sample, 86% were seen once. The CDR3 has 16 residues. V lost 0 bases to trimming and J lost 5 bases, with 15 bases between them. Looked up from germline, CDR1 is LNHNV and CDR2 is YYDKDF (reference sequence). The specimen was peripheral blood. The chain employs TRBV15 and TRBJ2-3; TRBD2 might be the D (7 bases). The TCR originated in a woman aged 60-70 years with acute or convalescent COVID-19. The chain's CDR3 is CATSRDTGGQGDTQYF. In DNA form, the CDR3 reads TGTGCCACCAGCAGAGATACGGGGGGCCAGGGAGATACGCAGTATTTT.